The 28 T cell receptor beta chains below all came from one sample that was sequenced in a study of a mutant IDH1 vaccine in newly diagnosed glioma. The antigens for these receptors are not known. Time point meaning: week 47, end of study. What each vaccine dose contained was 300 ug of mutant IDH1 20-mer peptide, accompanied by topical imiquimod. Clones were sequenced by immunoSEQ multiplex PCR, and TCRdb holds only the in-frame ones, with some missing. This sample carries tens of thousands of clones, around 90% of them seen once, and the ten largest clones take 2% to 2.5%. Sequences were derived from PBMCs, sampled from a glioma patient whose treatment included an IDH1 peptide vaccine. The receptors were sampled from a man in his forties with glioma.

The chain has TRBV2 and TRBJ2-7, with 11 nucleotides matching TRBD2. Trimming at V came to 6 bases and at J to 7 bases, leaving 8 bases not matched to a gene. This CDR3 contains 14 residues. CDR1 SNHLY and CDR2 FYNNEI come from the germline V gene. As DNA, the CDR3 is TGTGCCAGCAGGGGGACTAGCGGTTTGTGGGAGCAGTACTTC. Translation gives CASRGTSGLWEQYF. The full variable domain, with the rest looked up from reference TRBV2 and TRBJ2-7, is EPEVTQTPSHQVTQMGQEVILRCVPISNHLYFYWYRQILGQKVEFLVSFYNNEISEKSEIFDDQFSVERPDGSNFTLKIRSTKLEDSAMYFCASRGTSGLWEQYFGPGTRLTVT.

The chain links TRBV7-8 to TRBJ2-1, with D uncertain. CDR3 length: 12 residues. Trimming cost V 2 bases and J 9 bases, with 8 bases left between them. From germline, CDR1 is SGHVS and CDR2 FQNEAQ. The DNA for the CDR3 is TGTGCCAGCAGCTTACACGGCGGTGAGCAGTTCTTC. Translation gives CASSLHGGEQFF.

J is TRBJ2-3 and V is TRBV27, with a tentative D call TRBD1 (5 bases). Germline lookup yields CDR1 MNHEY and CDR2 SMNVEV (reference sequence). V dropped 6 bases and J dropped 3 bases, with 13 bases sitting between them. The CDR3 length is 14 residues. The CDR3 DNA follows: TGTGCCAGCAGACGTAATCAGGGAACAGATACGCAGTATTTT. Translation gives CASRRNQGTDTQYF.

The chain uses TRBV28 and TRBJ2-4; D assignment may be TRBD1 or TRBD2 (5 bases each). Trimming removed 3 bases from V and 2 bases from J, with 14 bases in between. The CDR3 totals 16 residues. Per germline, CDR1 MDHEN and CDR2 SYDVKM. The chain's CDR3 is CASSLGVAWPKNIQYF. Written as DNA, the CDR3 is TGTGCCAGCAGTTTGGGGGTGGCCTGGCCCAAAAACATTCAGTACTTC.

The rearrangement links TRBV18 to TRBJ2-3, with unresolved D. The CDR3 runs to 12 residues. CDR1 is KGHSH and CDR2 is LQKENI in the germline V gene. V was shortened by 4 bases and J by 4 bases, with 6 bases between the two germline ends. CDR3 sequence (DNA): TGTGCCAGCTCACAAGGGTCAGATACGCAGTATTTT. Its translation: CASSQGSDTQYF.

The chain combines TRBV30 with TRBJ1-3; D is perhaps TRBD1 (5 bases). CDR3 length: 13 residues. The germline V gene encodes CDR1 GTSNPN and CDR2 SVGIG (reference sequence). V lost 3 bases and J lost 0, with 6 bases in between. Here the CDR3 DNA reads TGTGCCTGGAGGGGGACCTCTGGAAACACCATATATTTT. Its protein is CAWRGTSGNTIYF.

The chain joins TRBV5-1 to TRBJ1-6; the match to TRBD1 covers 8 bases. CDR1 and CDR2 (germline): SGHRS, YFSETQ. The CDR3 loop spans 14 amino acids. The V segment lost 3 bases and the J segment 10 bases; nucleotides outside the gene matches: 6. The CDR3 nucleotides read TGCGCCAGCAGCTACGGACAGGGAGAATCACCCCTCCACTTT. Protein product: CASSYGQGESPLHF.

The chain links TRBV9 to TRBJ2-3; no clear D gene. The V and J ends lost 6 bases and 6 bases respectively, with 14 bases between them. CDR1 is SGDLS, CDR2 YYNGEE, per germline. The CDR3 is 13 amino acids. The CDR3 nucleotides read TGTGCCAGCATCCCCATAAATAGGGATACGCAGTATTTT. Residues: CASIPINRDTQYF.

This clone was found once. The chain combines TRBV6-5 with TRBJ1-2; 7 bases are a match to TRBD1. V was pared by 2 bases and J by 4 bases, with 7 bases of the junction left unmatched. This CDR3 has 15 residues. Germline V CDR1 and CDR2: MNHEY, SVGAGI. CDR3 bases: TGTGCCAGCAGTTACGATCGCTCAGGGGGCTATGGCTACACCTTC. It specifies CASSYDRSGGYGYTF.

This chain joins TRBV6-1 and TRBJ2-7; D remains ambiguous. The CDR3 is 16 residues long. CDR1 and CDR2 (germline): MNHNS, SASEGT. V was trimmed by 4 bases and J by 4 bases, leaving 20 bases between them. The CDR3 DNA reads TGTGCCAGCAGTGGTCTCCTCCTGGGCTCCGATTACGAGCAGTACTTC. Translated: CASSGLLLGSDYEQYF.

The chain couples TRBV5-5 to TRBJ2-7; D not certain. The CDR3 contains 14 residues. Trimming stripped 5 bases from V and 3 bases from J, with 15 bases between. Germline V gene data show CDR1 as SGHKS and CDR2 as YYEKEE (reference sequence). The chain's CDR3 is CASSPSADYYEQYF. DNA of the CDR3: TGTGCCAGCAGTCCATCGGCGGATTACTACGAGCAGTACTTC.

The chain joins TRBV11-2 to TRBJ2-7; D gene uncertain. CDR1 SGHAT and CDR2 FQNNGV come from the germline V gene. V dropped 4 bases and J dropped 3 bases, with 19 bases sitting between them. The CDR3 is 16 amino acids. The CDR3 sequence: CASSSGQSSFDYEQYF. The DNA for the CDR3 is TGTGCCAGCAGCTCTGGCCAGTCGTCCTTCGACTACGAGCAGTACTTC.

The rearrangement joins TRBV5-6 to TRBJ2-3; the match to TRBD1 covers 8 bases. The CDR3 totals 16 residues. CDR1 and CDR2 from the germline V gene are SGHDT and YYEEEE. Trimming cost V 3 bases and J 1 base; bases outside gene matches: 7. CDR3 amino acids: CASSSGQGWGTDTQYF. The CDR3 coding sequence is TGTGCCAGCAGCTCCGGACAGGGTTGGGGCACAGATACGCAGTATTTT.

The rearrangement links TRBV5-4 to TRBJ1-1; TRBD1 matches at 7 bases. Germline-derived CDR1 and CDR2 are SGHNT and YYREEE (reference sequence). J lost 0 bases, V lost 0 bases, and 5 bases had no gene match. The CDR3 loop spans 16 amino acids. For the CDR3, the DNA is TGTGCCAGCAGCTTGGGGAGGGGGCTTATGAACACTGAAGCTTTCTTT. Its translation: CASSLGRGLMNTEAFF.

The chain uses TRBV15 and TRBJ2-1; D unclear. This CDR3 region has 14 residues. CDR1 LNHNV and CDR2 YYDKDF come from the germline V gene (reference sequence). Trimming removed 1 base at V and 8 bases at J, with 12 bases between. The DNA of the CDR3 is TGTGCCACCAGCAGAGGCCCCAAGGGTCATGAGCAGTTCTTC. Protein: CATSRGPKGHEQFF.

In its sample, this clone was seen a few times. The rearrangement uses TRBV27 and TRBJ2-7, with TRBD2 identical over 8 bases. The CDR3 runs to 14 residues. Germline CDR1 MNHEY, CDR2 SMNVEV (reference sequence). Trimming removed 4 bases from V and 7 bases from J; junction bases left unmatched: 9. This CDR3 is CASSYFGGADEQYF. The DNA of the CDR3 is TGTGCCAGCAGTTACTTCGGGGGGGCGGATGAGCAGTACTTC.

This clone was recorded once. V gene TRBV9 combines with J gene TRBJ1-5; D perhaps matches TRBD1 (6 bases). The length of the CDR3 is 14 residues. Deletions cut 3 bases from V and 3 bases from J, with 10 bases between. CDR1 SGDLS and CDR2 YYNGEE come from the germline V gene. The CDR3 DNA reads TGTGCCAGCAGCGCAGCAGGGGACAATCAGCCCCAGCATTTT. This encodes CASSAAGDNQPQHF.

The rearrangement joins TRBV5-1 to TRBJ1-2; possibly TRBD1 for D (6 bases). Germline CDR1 is SGHRS and CDR2 is YFSETQ. CDR3 size: 15 residues. V was clipped by 0 bases and J by 6 bases, with 15 bases between them. The CDR3 sequence: CASSLDPGARNGYTF. The CDR3 nucleotides read TGCGCCAGCAGCTTGGACCCGGGGGCGAGGAATGGCTACACCTTC.

The chain carries TRBV5-1 and TRBJ1-3; weak D call: TRBD1 (6 bases). This CDR3 has 14 residues. V lost 2 bases and J lost 4, with 10 bases in between. The germline V gene encodes CDR1 SGHRS and CDR2 YFSETQ. The CDR3 reads CASSFQGRGNTIYF. The DNA for the CDR3 is TGCGCCAGCAGCTTCCAGGGGAGAGGAAACACCATATATTTT.

This chain joins TRBV28 and TRBJ1-3, with 8 bases that match TRBD1. Germline V gives CDR1 MDHEN, CDR2 SYDVKM. V was clipped by 9 bases and J by 9 bases; unmatched bases: 10. The CDR3 is 13 amino acids. This CDR3 reads CASTGTGGSTIYF. DNA for the CDR3: TGTGCCAGTACCGGGACAGGTGGCTCCACCATATATTTT.

The chain recombines TRBV5-5 with TRBJ2-6, with 7 bases fitting TRBD1. The CDR3 consists of 20 residues. The V segment lost 4 bases and the J segment 0 bases; nucleotides outside the gene matches: 16. The germline CDR1 and CDR2 sequences are SGHKS and YYEKEE (reference sequence). CDR3 nucleotide sequence: TGTGCCAGCAGCACCTCCCCGGACAGGCTAACTAGCTCTGGGGCCAACGTCCTGACTTTC. Translation: CASSTSPDRLTSSGANVLTF. Together with reference TRBV5-5 and TRBJ2-6, the CDR3 gives the full variable domain: DAGVTQSPTHLIKTRGQQVTLRCSPISGHKSVSWYQQVLGQGPQFIFQYYEKEERGRGNFPDRFSARQFPNYSSELNVNALLLGDSALYLCASSTSPDRLTSSGANVLTFGAGSRLTVL.

The V call is TRBV18, the J call TRBJ1-1; a weak D match, TRBD1 (5 bases). Trimming shortened V by 1 base and J by 4 bases, and 13 bases separated the two germline ends. Germline CDR1 and CDR2: KGHSH and LQKENI. The CDR3 loop spans 15 amino acids. The CDR3 spells CASSPQGPTLTEAFF. The CDR3 nucleotides are TGTGCCAGCTCACCACAGGGGCCGACACTCACTGAAGCTTTCTTT.

This chain links TRBV2 with TRBJ1-1; 7 bases fit TRBD1. Trimming removed 8 bases from V and 3 bases from J; junction bases left unmatched: 6. From germline, CDR1 is SNHLY and CDR2 FYNNEI. The CDR3 sequence is 13 residues long. CDR3: CASGRDSHTEAFF. The CDR3 nucleotides read TGTGCCAGCGGGCGGGACAGCCACACTGAAGCTTTCTTT.

V and J are TRBV28 and TRBJ2-6; D possibly corresponds to TRBD1 (6 bases). V shed 6 bases and J shed 0 bases, with 15 bases lying between them. The CDR3 contains 17 residues. Germline V CDR1 and CDR2: MDHEN, SYDVKM. CDR3: CASSRRTASSGANVLTF. The CDR3 DNA reads TGTGCCAGCAGCCGTCGGACAGCCAGCTCTGGGGCCAACGTCCTGACTTTC. Full variable domain (remainder filled in from reference TRBV28 and TRBJ2-6): DVKVTQSSRYLVKRTGEKVFLECVQDMDHENMFWYRQDPGLGLRLIYFSYDVKMKEKGDIPEGYSVSREKKERFSLILESASTNQTSMYLCASSRRTASSGANVLTFGAGSRLTVL.

This clone was counted a few times. The chain recombines TRBV5-1 with TRBJ2-3; the D gene is possibly TRBD2 (6 bases). Germline V gene lookup returns CDR1 SGHRS and CDR2 YFSETQ. The CDR3 is made up of 15 amino acids. The V gene lost 0 bases and the J gene lost 4 bases, with 12 bases spanning the gap. The CDR3 loop reads CASSLEGGDADTQYF. The CDR3, as DNA: TGCGCCAGCAGCTTGGAGGGAGGTGATGCAGATACGCAGTATTTT.

The J gene is TRBJ1-1, the V gene TRBV18, with TRBD1 identical over 9 bases. Trimming took 6 bases from V and 4 from J; bases not matched to a gene: 3. The germline gives CDR1 KGHSH, CDR2 LQKENI. This CDR3 is 13 amino acids long. CDR3 protein: CASSDRGSTEAFF. CDR3 in DNA: TGTGCCAGCTCCGACAGGGGGAGCACTGAAGCTTTCTTT.

CDR3 in amino acids: CAISESGGGPIANYGYTF. CDR3 nucleotide sequence: TGTGCCATCAGTGAGTCGGGCGGGGGCCCTATAGCTAACTATGGCTACACCTTC. This chain uses TRBV10-3 with TRBJ1-2; possibly TRBD1 for D (6 bases). V lost 0 bases and J lost 0, with 17 bases in between. Germline CDR1 reads ENHRY; CDR2 reads SYGVKD. The CDR3 loop spans 18 amino acids.

J is TRBJ2-2 and V is TRBV19; D might be TRBD1 (6 bases). The germline V gene has CDR1 LNHDA and CDR2 SQIVND (reference sequence). The CDR3 runs to 15 residues. V was shortened by 4 bases and J by 4 bases, with 13 bases between the two germline ends. CDR3 sequence (DNA): TGTGCCAGTAGTACGTCCCGGGACATCACCGGGGAGCTGTTTTTT. It codes for CASSTSRDITGELFF.